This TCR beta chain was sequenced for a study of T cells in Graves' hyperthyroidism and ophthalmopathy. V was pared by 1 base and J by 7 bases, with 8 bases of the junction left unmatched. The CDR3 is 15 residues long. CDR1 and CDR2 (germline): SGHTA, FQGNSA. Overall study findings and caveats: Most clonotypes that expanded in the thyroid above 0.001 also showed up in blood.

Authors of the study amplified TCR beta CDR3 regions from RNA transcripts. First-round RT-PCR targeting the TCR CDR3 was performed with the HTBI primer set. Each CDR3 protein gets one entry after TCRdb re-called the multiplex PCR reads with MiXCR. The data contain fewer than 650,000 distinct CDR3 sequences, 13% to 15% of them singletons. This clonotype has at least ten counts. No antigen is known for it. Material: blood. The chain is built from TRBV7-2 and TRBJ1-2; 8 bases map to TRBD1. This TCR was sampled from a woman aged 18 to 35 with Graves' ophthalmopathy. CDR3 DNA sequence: TGTGCCAGCAGCTTAGACGGCCCAACAGGGGGTGGCTACACCTTC. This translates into CASSLDGPTGGGYTF.